This T cell receptor beta chain emerged from a study of blood T cell repertoires in COVID-19 (dated by TCRdb to 2019 to 2021). In the study overall: Collaborator samples came from the United States, Italy and Spain and covered acute and convalescent phases of COVID-19. Where available, HLA class I and class II types were obtained from metadata supplied by the sample provider rather than from assay-based typing. Subjects who had been exposed to COVID-19, were actively infected with it, or had recovered from it provided the deeply sampled blood TCRbeta repertoires that made up the dataset. The sample metadata nearly always contained a de-identified subject ID, COVID-19 status, age in years and sex. The samples were drawn from two sources: the first 160 participants of the ongoing ImmuneRACE study, and 1,254 subjects contributed by 6 global collaborators. A freely available public database, intended as a resource for researchers studying the immune response to SARS-CoV-2, is where the repertoires were released. The prospective study material was composed of cDNA or gDNA derived from T cells, B-cell-depleted T cells, or PBMCs.

TCRbeta CDR3 regions were amplified from genomic DNA using the immunoSEQ Assay, a bias-controlled multiplex PCR. From the authors' description of their analysis: The number of nucleated cells in each sample was estimated by amplification of reference gene primers within the assay. To quantify the absolute abundance of each unique TCRbeta CDR3 rearrangement, sequence reads were collapsed and filtered. For each sample, productive Simpson clonality was calculated by taking the square root of Simpson's diversity index across productive rearrangements. Here the immuneACCESS table is served through TCRdb, limited to in-frame sequences with V and J called. Missing clones are a known gap in these copies; in checked studies unresolved V genes cover under half, and the rest lacks a known reason. V, J and clone size derive from that table, while D and trimming were established from the DNA sequence. The sample table records roughly 200,000 clones; around 87% of these occur just once. Clones ranked in the top ten supply less than 3.5% of the sample.

The V and J ends are trimmed by 3 bases and 4 bases, leaving 9 bases between them. There are 13 amino acids in the CDR3, from cysteine to phenylalanine inclusive. The sequence is cut down to CDR3 DNA, 39 bases in frame from base 1. CDR1 SGDLS and CDR2 YYNGEE are derived from the germline V gene. Collaborating institutions collected whole blood in K2EDTA tubes following their own protocols. Collaborator samples were shipped for TCRbeta analysis as frozen whole blood, isolated PBMCs, or DNA extracted from either sample type. Broader findings and caveats from the paper: Clinical and demographic metadata were provided uncurated, with the amount varying by source and participant.

Comments on this clone: The clone's antigen remains unknown. The record has no base qualities; no much larger clone is one base away.

The TCR was taken from a woman in her 30s with active or convalescent COVID-19. Recombination connected TRBV9 to TRBJ2-3, with the D segment identity uncertain. Sequenced: peripheral blood. The DNA reads TGTGCCAGCAGCGGTCGGAGCGCAGATACGCAGTATTTT. This sequence encodes CASSGRSADTQYF.